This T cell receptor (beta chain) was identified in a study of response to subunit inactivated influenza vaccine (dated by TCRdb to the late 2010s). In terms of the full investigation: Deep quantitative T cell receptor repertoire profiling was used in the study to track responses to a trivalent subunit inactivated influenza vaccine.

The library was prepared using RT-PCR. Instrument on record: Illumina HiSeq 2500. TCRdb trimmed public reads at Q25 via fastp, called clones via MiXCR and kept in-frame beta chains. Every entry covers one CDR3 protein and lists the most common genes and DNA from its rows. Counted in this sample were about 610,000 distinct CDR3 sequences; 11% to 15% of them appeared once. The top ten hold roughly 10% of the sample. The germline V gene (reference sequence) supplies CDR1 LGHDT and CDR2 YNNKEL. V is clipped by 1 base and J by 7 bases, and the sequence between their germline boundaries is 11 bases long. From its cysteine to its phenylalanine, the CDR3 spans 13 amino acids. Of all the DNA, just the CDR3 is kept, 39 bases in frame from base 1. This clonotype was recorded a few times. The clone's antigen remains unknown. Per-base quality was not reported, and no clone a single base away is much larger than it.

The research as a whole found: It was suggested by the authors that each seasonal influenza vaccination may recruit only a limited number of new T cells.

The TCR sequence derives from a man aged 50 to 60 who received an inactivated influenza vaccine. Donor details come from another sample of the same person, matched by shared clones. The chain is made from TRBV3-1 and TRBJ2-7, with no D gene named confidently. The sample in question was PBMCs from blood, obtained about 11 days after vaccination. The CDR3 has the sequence CASSQVVNGEQYF. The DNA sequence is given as TGTGCCAGCAGCCAAGTTGTGAATGGGGAGCAGTACTTC.